The clone carrying this T cell receptor beta chain was recorded a few times. What it binds is not known. Treatment reported: roughly nine-day PBMC culture with coronavirus spike peptide pools or control peptides (ViraFEST assay). This entry comes from a study of vaccination and CD4 T cells after COVID-19. Background on the study: Each participant underwent a two-dose regimen of either the BNT162b2 or the mRNA-1273 vaccine. Post-COVID samples had a sampling time that fell a median around 100 days after diagnosis (range 35 to 161).

The study sequenced cultured CD4+ T cell DNA using the Oncomine TCR Beta short-read assay. Extraction of genomic DNA was performed on cultured CD4+ T cells. TCRdb reanalysed the PCR reads using MiXCR and keeps one entry per CDR3 protein. The sample includes about 18,000 distinct CDR3 sequences, 50% of them seen just once. This CDR3 spans 17 amino acids. The V gene's germline CDR1 is SGHVS and CDR2 FNYEAQ. Germline trimming cut 4 bases from V and 2 bases from J; bases unmatched to any gene: 9. V usage is TRBV7-6 and J usage is TRBJ2-3; 10 nucleotides agree with TRBD2. The receptor was derived from a human donor who had recovered from COVID-19. Sequencing input: CD4+ T cells from blood, cultured in vitro. CDR3 nucleotide sequence: TGTGCCAGCAGCTCCACCCCGGGACTAGCGTACACAGATACGCAGTATTTT. Translation: CASSSTPGLAYTDTQYF.